The 12 T cell receptor beta chains below come from one sample, sequenced in a study of blood T cell repertoires in COVID-19. The table came from immunoSEQ multiplex PCR; TCRdb's copy has only in-frame clones and leaves some out. The sample lists around 300,000 clones, 88% occurring once. Sequencing used PBMCs or T cells enriched from blood (not recorded which). These receptors were collected from a woman aged 50 to 60 who had recovered from COVID-19.

The V gene is TRBV27, the J gene TRBJ2-1, with TRBD2 identical over 12 bases. This CDR3 is 16 amino acids long. Trimming cost V 2 bases and J 5 bases; bases outside gene matches: 4. CDR1 and CDR2 from the germline V gene are MNHEY and SMNVEV (reference sequence). The CDR3 DNA is TGTGCCAGCAGTTTAAAAGGACTAGCGGGAAACAATGAGCAGTTCTTC. This translates into CASSLKGLAGNNEQFF.

The V gene is TRBV28, the J gene TRBJ2-6; no reliable D call. V was clipped by 7 bases and J by 0 bases, with 10 bases between them. Germline-derived CDR1 and CDR2 are MDHEN and SYDVKM. The CDR3 is 15 amino acids. CDR3 sequence reads: CASTLGRSGANVLTF. The CDR3 region has the DNA TGTGCCAGCACCTTGGGCCGCTCTGGGGCCAACGTCCTGACTTTC.

The V gene is TRBV5-6, the J gene TRBJ1-6; the D gene is possibly TRBD1 (6 bases). The CDR3 has 14 residues. V dropped 2 bases and J dropped 7 bases, with 10 bases sitting between them. Germline assignment: CDR1 SGHDT and CDR2 YYEEEE. CDR3 amino acids: CASSLGGGNSPLHF. CDR3 DNA sequence: TGTGCCAGCAGCTTAGGGGGTGGAAATTCACCCCTCCACTTT. The full variable domain, rest sourced from reference TRBV5-6 and TRBJ1-6, is DAGVTQSPTHLIKTRGQQVTLRCSPKSGHDTVSWYQQALGQGPQFIFQYYEEEERQRGNFPDRFSGHQFPNYSSELNVNALLLGDSALYLCASSLGGGNSPLHFGNGTRLTVT.

The rearrangement uses TRBV3-1 (or the pseudogene TRBV3-2) and TRBJ1-6, with a tentative D call TRBD1 (5 bases). V was cut by 0 bases and J by 7 bases, with 25 bases left in between. Germline CDR1 reads LGHDT; CDR2 reads YNNKEL (reference sequence). This CDR3 has 20 residues. The chain's CDR3 is CASSQDFGEPGRLRNSPLHF. As DNA, the CDR3 is TGTGCCAGCAGCCAAGATTTTGGCGAACCAGGGCGCCTGCGGAATTCACCCCTCCACTTT.

This clone was observed a handful of times. This chain connects TRBV11-3 to TRBJ1-1; unclear D gene. Trimming took 5 bases from V and 4 from J, leaving 17 bases between them. CDR3 length: 15 amino acids. Germline V lookup: CDR1 SGHNT, CDR2 YENEEA. CDR3: CASSTRHGRVTEAFF. The CDR3 DNA follows: TGTGCCAGCAGCACCCGACACGGGAGAGTCACTGAAGCTTTCTTT.

CDR3 coding DNA: TGTGCCAGCATCCCTGGACAGGGAGGGAACTATGGCTACACCTTC. Translation gives CASIPGQGGNYGYTF. The J gene is TRBJ1-2, the V gene TRBV6-2 or TRBV6-3; 8 nucleotides agree with TRBD1. This CDR3 spans 15 amino acids. The V segment lost 7 bases and the J segment 2 bases; nucleotides outside the gene matches: 9. The germline V gene has CDR1 MNHEY and CDR2 SVGEGT.

The rearrangement uses TRBV6-5 and TRBJ2-7; 10 bases are a match to TRBD2. Germline V lookup: CDR1 MNHEY, CDR2 SVGAGI. CDR3 length: 15 residues. The V and J ends lost 0 bases and 5 bases, in that order; junction bases with no gene match: 4. CDR3 DNA sequence: TGTGCCAGCAGTTACTCGGGACTAGCGACCGACGAGCAGTACTTC. This encodes CASSYSGLATDEQYF.

The chain combines TRBV18 with TRBJ2-3; 7 nucleotides match TRBD2. This CDR3 has 16 residues. V lost 3 bases, J lost 0 bases, and 6 bases stayed unmatched. Germline lookup yields CDR1 KGHSH and CDR2 LQKENI. In DNA form, the CDR3 reads TGTGCCAGCTCACCCGGCGGGAGACGTAGCACAGATACGCAGTATTTT. It translates to CASSPGGRRSTDTQYF.

The V call is TRBV19, the J call TRBJ1-6; D possibly corresponds to TRBD1 (6 bases). Germline CDR1 LNHDA, CDR2 SQIVND (reference sequence). Trimming pared 6 bases from V and 7 bases from J, leaving 16 bases between. There are 15 residues in the CDR3. The CDR3 protein is CASSPGRGMNSPLHF. The CDR3 region has the DNA TGTGCCAGTAGCCCGGGCAGGGGAATGAATTCACCCCTCCACTTT.

The chain couples TRBV20-1 to TRBJ2-7; D is uncertain. Germline V lookup: CDR1 DFQATT, CDR2 SNEGSKA (reference sequence). The V end was cut by 1 base, the J end by 6 bases, with 7 bases between. The CDR3 is 11 amino acids. CDR3 region: CSARVPVEQYF. DNA of the CDR3: TGCAGTGCTAGAGTTCCGGTCGAGCAGTACTTC.

V and J are TRBV7-9 and TRBJ2-7; TRBD1 aligns across 7 bases. This CDR3 spans 15 amino acids. Germline V gives CDR1 SEHNR, CDR2 FQNEAQ (reference sequence). V shed 6 bases, J shed 1 base, and the junction held 9 bases outside the gene matches. CDR3 in DNA: TGTGCCAGCAGTTTAAGAACGGGACAGTCCTACGAGCAGTACTTC. Residues: CASSLRTGQSYEQYF.

A word on this clone: The same CDR3 is also encoded by other DNA sequences in this sample. The rearrangement uses TRBV7-9 and TRBJ2-7; the D is unclear. V lost 1 base and J 0 bases, leaving 7 bases between the germline ends. Germline V gives CDR1 SEHNR, CDR2 FQNEAQ (reference sequence). This CDR3 comprises 14 residues. DNA of the CDR3: TGTGCCAGCAGCTTAGGCGCAGGCTCCTACGAGCAGTACTTC. It translates to CASSLGAGSYEQYF.